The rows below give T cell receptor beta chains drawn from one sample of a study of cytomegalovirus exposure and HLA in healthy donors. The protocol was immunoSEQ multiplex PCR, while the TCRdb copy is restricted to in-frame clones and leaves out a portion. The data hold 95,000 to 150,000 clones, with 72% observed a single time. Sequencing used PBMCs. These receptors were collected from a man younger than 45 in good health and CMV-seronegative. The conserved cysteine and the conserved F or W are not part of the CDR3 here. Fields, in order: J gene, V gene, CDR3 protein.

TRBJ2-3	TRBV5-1	ASSLGPNGDTQY
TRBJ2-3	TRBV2	ASSEEEGPRTDTQY
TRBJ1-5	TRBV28	ASSLQGSHQPQH
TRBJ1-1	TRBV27	ASSRAGVGNTEAF
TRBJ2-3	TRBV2	ASSARYGADTQY
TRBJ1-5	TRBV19	ASSQGAVGQPQH
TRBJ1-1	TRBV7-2	ASSLDRVKTEAF
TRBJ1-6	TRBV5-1	ASRKTYDNSPLH
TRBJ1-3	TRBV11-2	ASSLGLGATGNTIY
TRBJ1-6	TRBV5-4	ASSSGQEIYNSPLH
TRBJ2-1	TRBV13	ASSPRTSNEQF
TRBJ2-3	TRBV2	ASSGRVAEYDTQY
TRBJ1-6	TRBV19	ASSVRDYNSPLH
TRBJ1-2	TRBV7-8	ASSLEPGDYGYT
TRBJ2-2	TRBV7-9	ASSATTDRPLDNTGELF
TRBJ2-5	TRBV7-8	ASSLVQDRETQY
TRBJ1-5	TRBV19	ASSRRGPSNQPQH
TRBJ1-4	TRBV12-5	ASGLWTRGEKLF
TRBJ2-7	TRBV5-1	ASSDPGQGALYEQY
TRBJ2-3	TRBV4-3	ASSQDGSGETDTQY
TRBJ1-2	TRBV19	ASRPWDRGNYGYT
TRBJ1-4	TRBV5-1	ASSPGQGINEKLF
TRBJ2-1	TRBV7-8	ASSLGSFGGHSYNEQF